The clone carrying this TCR beta chain appeared a few times. The repertoire was sequenced with immunoSEQ multiplex PCR; TCRdb's copy has only in-frame clones and lacks some. Counted here are hundreds of thousands of clones, over 75% occurring once; the ten biggest clones make up under 14%. These data are taken from a study of blood T cell repertoires in COVID-19. It was during active infection that Seattle patients were enrolled and then longitudinally followed. This TCR came from a man aged 50-60 years with COVID-19, enrolled during active disease. The specimen was peripheral blood.

The CDR3 DNA sequence: TGCAGCGTTGATGGGACAGCTAACTATGGCTACACCTTC. It yields the protein CSVDGTANYGYTF. The genes are TRBV29-1 and TRBJ1-2; the match to TRBD1 covers 7 bases. The length of the CDR3 is 13 residues. V shed 3 bases and J 0 bases; nucleotides not matched to a gene: 1. The V gene's germline CDR1 is SQVTM and CDR2 ANQGSEA.